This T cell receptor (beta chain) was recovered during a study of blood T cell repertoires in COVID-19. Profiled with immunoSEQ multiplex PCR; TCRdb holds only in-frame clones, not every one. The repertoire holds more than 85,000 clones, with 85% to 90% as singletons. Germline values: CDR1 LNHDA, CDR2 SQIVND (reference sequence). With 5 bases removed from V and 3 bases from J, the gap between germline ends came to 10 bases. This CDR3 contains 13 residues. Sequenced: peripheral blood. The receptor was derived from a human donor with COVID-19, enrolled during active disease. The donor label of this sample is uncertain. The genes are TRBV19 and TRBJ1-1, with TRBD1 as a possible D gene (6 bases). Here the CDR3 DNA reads TGTGCCAGTAGTTTCGACAGGTACACTGAAGCTTTCTTT. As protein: CASSFDRYTEAFF.